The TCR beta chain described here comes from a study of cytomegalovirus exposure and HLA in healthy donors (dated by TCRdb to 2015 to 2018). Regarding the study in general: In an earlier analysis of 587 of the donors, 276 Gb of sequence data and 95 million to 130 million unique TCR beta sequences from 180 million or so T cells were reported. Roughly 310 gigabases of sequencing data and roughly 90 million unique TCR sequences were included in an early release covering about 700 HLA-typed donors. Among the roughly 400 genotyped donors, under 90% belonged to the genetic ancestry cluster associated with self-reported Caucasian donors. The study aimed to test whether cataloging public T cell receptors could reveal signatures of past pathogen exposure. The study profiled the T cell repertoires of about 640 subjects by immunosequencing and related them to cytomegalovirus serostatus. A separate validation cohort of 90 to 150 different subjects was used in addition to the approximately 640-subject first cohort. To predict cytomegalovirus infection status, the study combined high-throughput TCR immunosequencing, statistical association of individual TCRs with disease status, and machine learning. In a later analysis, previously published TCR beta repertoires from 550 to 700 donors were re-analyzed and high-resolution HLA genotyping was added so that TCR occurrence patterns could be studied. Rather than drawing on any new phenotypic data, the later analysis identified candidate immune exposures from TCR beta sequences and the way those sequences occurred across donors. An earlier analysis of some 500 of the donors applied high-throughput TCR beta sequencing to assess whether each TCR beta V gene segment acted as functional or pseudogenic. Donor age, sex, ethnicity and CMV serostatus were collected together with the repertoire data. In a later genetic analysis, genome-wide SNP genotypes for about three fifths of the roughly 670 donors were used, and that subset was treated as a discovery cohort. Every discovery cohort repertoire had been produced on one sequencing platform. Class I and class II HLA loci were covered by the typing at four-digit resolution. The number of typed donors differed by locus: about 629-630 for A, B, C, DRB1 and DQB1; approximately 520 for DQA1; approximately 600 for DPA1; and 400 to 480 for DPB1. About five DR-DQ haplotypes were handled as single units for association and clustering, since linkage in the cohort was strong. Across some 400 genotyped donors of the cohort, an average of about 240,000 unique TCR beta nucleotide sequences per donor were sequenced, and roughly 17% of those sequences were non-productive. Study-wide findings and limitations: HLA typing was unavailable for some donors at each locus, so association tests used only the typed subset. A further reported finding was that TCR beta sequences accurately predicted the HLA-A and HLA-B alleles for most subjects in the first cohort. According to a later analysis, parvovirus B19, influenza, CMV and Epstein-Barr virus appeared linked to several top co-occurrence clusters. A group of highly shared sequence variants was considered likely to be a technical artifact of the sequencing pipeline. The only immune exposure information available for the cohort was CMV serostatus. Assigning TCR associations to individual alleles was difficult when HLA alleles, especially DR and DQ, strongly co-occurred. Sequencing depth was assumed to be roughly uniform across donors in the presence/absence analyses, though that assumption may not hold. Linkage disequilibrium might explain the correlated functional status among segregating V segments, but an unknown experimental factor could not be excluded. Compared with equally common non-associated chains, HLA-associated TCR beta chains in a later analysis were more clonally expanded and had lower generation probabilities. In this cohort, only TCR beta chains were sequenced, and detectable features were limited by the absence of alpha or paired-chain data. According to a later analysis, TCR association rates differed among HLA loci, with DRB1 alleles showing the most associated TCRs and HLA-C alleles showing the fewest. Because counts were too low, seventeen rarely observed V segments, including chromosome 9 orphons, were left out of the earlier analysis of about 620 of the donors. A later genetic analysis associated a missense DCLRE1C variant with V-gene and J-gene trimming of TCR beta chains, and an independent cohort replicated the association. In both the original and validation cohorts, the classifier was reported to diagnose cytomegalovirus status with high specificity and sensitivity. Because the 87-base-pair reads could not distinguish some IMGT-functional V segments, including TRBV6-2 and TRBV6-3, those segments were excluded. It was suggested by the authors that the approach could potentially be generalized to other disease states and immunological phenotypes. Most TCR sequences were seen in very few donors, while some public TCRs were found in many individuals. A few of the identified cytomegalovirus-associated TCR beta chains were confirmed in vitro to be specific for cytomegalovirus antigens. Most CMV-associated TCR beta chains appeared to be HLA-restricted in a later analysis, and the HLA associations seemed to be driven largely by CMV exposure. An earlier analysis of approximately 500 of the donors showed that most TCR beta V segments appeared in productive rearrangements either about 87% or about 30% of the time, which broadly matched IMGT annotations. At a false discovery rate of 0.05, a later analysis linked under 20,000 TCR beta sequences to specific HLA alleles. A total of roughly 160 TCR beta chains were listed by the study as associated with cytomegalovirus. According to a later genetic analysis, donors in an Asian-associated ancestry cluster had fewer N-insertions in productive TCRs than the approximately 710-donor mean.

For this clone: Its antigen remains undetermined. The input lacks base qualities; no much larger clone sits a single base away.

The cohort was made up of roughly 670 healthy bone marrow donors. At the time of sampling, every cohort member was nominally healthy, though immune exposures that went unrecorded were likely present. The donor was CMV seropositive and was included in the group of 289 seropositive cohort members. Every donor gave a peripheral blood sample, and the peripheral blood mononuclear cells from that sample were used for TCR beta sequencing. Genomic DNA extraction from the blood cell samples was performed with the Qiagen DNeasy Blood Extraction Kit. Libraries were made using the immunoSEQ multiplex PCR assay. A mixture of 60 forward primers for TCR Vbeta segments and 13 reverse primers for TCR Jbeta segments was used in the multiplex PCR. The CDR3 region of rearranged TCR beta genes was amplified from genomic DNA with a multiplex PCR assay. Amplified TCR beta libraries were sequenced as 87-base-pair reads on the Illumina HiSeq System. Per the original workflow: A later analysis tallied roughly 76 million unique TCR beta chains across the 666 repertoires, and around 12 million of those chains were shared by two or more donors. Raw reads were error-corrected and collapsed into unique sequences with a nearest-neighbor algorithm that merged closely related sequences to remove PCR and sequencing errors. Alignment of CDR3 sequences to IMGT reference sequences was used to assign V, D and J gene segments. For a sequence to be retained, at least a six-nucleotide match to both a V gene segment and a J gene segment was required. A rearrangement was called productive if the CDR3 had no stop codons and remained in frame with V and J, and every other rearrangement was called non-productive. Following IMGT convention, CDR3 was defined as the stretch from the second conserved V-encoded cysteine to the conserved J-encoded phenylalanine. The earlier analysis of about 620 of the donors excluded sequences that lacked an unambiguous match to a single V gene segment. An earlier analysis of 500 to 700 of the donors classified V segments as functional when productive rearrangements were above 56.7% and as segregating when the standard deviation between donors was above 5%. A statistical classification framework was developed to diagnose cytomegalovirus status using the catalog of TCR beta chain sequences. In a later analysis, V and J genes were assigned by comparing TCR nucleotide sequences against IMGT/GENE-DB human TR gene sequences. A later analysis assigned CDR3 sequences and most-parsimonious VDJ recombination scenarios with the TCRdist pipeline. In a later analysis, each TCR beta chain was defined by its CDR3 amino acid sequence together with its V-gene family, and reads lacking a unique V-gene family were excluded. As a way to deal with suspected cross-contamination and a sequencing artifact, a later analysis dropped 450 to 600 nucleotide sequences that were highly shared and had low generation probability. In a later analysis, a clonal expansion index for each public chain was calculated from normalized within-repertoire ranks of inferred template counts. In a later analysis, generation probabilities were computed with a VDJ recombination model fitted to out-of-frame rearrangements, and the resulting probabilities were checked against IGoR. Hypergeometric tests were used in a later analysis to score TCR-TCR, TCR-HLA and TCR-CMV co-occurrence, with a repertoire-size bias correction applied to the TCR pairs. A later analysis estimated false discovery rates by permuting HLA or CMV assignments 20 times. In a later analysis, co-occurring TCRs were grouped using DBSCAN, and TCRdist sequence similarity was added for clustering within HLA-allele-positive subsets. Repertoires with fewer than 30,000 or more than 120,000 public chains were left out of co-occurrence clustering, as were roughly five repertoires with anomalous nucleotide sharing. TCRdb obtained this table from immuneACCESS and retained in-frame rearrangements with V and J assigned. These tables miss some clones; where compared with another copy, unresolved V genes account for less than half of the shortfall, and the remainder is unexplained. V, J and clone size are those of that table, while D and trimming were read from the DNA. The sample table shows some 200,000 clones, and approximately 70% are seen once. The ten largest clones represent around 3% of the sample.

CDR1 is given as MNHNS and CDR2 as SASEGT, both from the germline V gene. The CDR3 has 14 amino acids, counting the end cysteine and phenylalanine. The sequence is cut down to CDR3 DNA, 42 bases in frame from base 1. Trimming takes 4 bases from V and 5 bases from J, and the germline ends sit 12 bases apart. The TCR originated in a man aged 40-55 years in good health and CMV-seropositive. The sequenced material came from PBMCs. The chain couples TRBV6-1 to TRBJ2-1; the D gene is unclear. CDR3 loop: CASSVERNHNEQFF. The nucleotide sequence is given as TGTGCCAGCAGTGTAGAGAGAAACCACAATGAGCAGTTCTTC.